Reported below is one T cell receptor beta chain. The antigen is unknown. This CDR3 contains 14 residues. V was trimmed by 3 bases and J by 2 bases, leaving 11 bases between them. Germline-derived CDR1 and CDR2 are SNHLY and FYNNEI. The entry originates in a study of T-cell memory formation after mild COVID-19. Notes on the study in general: Those CD4+ clones that contracted were mainly in CM and EM (CD8+ ones in EMRA). Clones that contracted from day 15 to 85 were balanced CD4/CD8, while later expanders leaned CD4+.

Sample barcodes and UMIs were carried by the TCR alpha and TCR beta cDNA libraries that 5'RACE generated with constant-segment primers. TCRdb reanalysed the 5' RACE reads using MiXCR and keeps one entry per CDR3 protein. The sample shows roughly 400,000 distinct CDR3 sequences, 15% to 20% of them seen only once. The specimen was PBMCs or a T cell subset sorted from them (not recorded which). The sequence was collected from a man between 18 and 35 years old who had mild COVID-19 (a few samples of this study predate the infection). Cell type and time point are not known. The rearrangement joins TRBV2 to TRBJ2-7; a possible D gene is TRBD1 (6 bases). The CDR3 here is CASSEGHGTYEQYV. The CDR3 bases are TGTGCCAGCAGTGAGGGACACGGCACCTACGAGCAGTACGTC.